A single sample gave rise to the 17 T cell receptor delta chains below, sequenced in a study of gamma-delta T cells after stem cell transplantation. TCRdb reanalysed the RT-PCR reads with CATT. The sample carries over a thousand delta-chain clones, 15% to 20% recorded once. The sequenced material came from gamma-delta T cells. Receptors were obtained from a human donor. It is not recorded whose cells these are; they may come from a transplant donor.

This clone has only a few counts. V usage is TRDV1 and J usage is TRDJ1; 10 bases map to TRDD3. Germline lookup yields CDR1 TSWWSYY and CDR2 QGS. The length of the CDR3 is 17 residues. J gave up 3 bases and V 1 base, and 8 bases lay outside the gene matches. CDR3 nucleotide sequence: TGTGCTCTTGGGGAACCGGATGACTGGGGGATCTCCGATAAACTCATCTTT. Its protein product is CALGEPDDWGISDKLIF.

This clone has just one count. This could be a read error, since a much larger clone is one nucleotide away. This CDR3 is CALGPKLRALLNAFYPGMKIHTDKLIF. CDR3 nucleotide sequence: TGTGCTCTTGGACCCAAACTACGGGCCTTGCTTAATGCTTTTTATCCCGGGATGAAAATTCACACCGATAAACTCATCTTT. The chain employs TRDV1 and TRDJ1; weak D call: TRDD3 (5 bases). The length of the CDR3 is 27 residues. Per the germline V gene, CDR1 is TSWWSYY and CDR2 is QGS. Between the trimmed V and J ends, which lost 6 bases and 0 bases, there was a span of 50 bases.

By share, this clone ranks as medium-sized. The chain links TRDV2 to TRDJ1, with 10 positions matching TRDD3. CDR3 length equals 16 residues. Germline lookup yields CDR1 GEAIGNYY and CDR2 EKD. V lost 3 bases, J lost 0 bases, and 6 bases stayed unmatched. The CDR3 protein is CACDPLGDKYTDKLIF. CDR3 DNA sequence: TGTGCCTGTGACCCGCTGGGGGATAAATACACCGATAAACTCATCTTT.

This clone qualifies as large. The chain has TRDV2 and TRDJ1; possible D gene TRDD3, 6 bases. Germline-derived CDR1 and CDR2 are GEAIGNYY and EKD. V lost 0 bases, J lost 1 base, and 17 bases lay in between. This CDR3 spans 17 amino acids. DNA for the CDR3: TGTGCCTGTGACACCCTGGGGATGGGGCAACTCACCGATAAACTCATCTTT. Its protein product is CACDTLGMGQLTDKLIF.

This clone appeared a few times. One base separates it from a far larger clone, so it is likely a read error. The same CDR3 can be traced to other DNA sequences in this sample. The chain is built from TRDV2 and TRDJ1; 8 bases match TRDD3. V shed 3 bases and J 11 bases; nucleotides not matched to a gene: 22. The CDR3 spans 17 residues. Germline V gives CDR1 GEAIGNYY, CDR2 EKD. This CDR3 reads CACDASLLTGGSGGLIF. Here the CDR3 DNA reads TGTGCCTGTGACGCCAGCCTGCTTACTGGGGGGTCGGGTGGGCTCATCTTT.

By proportion, this clone is medium-sized. In the same sample, other DNA sequences code for this CDR3. This rearrangement joins TRDV1 to TRDJ1; 8 bases align to TRDD3. Germline lookup yields CDR1 TSWWSYY and CDR2 QGS. V gave up 4 bases and J gave up 0 bases; unmatched junction bases: 34. CDR3 length equals 25 residues. Here the CDR3 reads CALGGITLISSLNVDWGEYTDKLIF. CDR3 DNA sequence: TGTGCTCTTGGGGGTATTACCCTGATTTCCTCCCTTAATGTCGACTGGGGGGAGTACACCGATAAACTCATCTTT.

This clone is medium-sized. The gene calls are TRDV1 and TRDJ3, with 10 bases fitting TRDD3. The germline gives CDR1 TSWWSYY, CDR2 QGS. This CDR3 region has 25 residues. Unmatched junction bases numbered 29, after V lost 9 bases and J lost 0 bases. Written as DNA, the CDR3 is TGTGCTCTGACTACCAGCCTGATAACTGGGGGATGTAGGGCCAAGTGCTCCTGGGACACCCGACAGATGTTTTTC. It is translated as CALTTSLITGGCRAKCSWDTRQMFF.

The table lists this clone with a few counts. This likely stems from a read error, as it lies one base from a far larger clone. This chain uses TRDV2 with TRDJ1; 9 bases are shared with TRDD3. Germline V CDR1 and CDR2: GEAIGNYY, EKD. There are 20 residues in the CDR3. The CDR3 DNA reads as TGTGCCCGTGACACTTTAGGGGATACGCCGGGCTCGTTGAAAATCGATAAACTCATCTTT. It translates to CARDTLGDTPGSLKIDKLIF.

This chain connects TRDV1 to TRDJ1, with D possibly being TRDD3 (5 bases). This CDR3 has 21 amino acids. Between the trimmed V and J ends, which lost 0 bases and 0 bases, there was a span of 26 bases. From germline, CDR1 is TSWWSYY and CDR2 QGS. This CDR3 reads CALGELSRTVGFHGYTDKLIF. The CDR3 bases are TGTGCTCTTGGGGAACTGTCCAGAACTGTGGGATTCCACGGATACACCGATAAACTCATCTTT.

Points on this clone: The translation of this DNA and the TCRdb protein of a much larger clone differ at residue 14, probably owing to a read error; the protein shown here is translated from the DNA. V and J are TRDV2 and TRDJ1; 13 positions agree with TRDD3. The germline V gene has CDR1 GEAIGNYY and CDR2 EKD. CDR3 length: 18 residues. The V gene end was trimmed by 3 bases and the J gene end by 7 bases; junction bases not matched to a gene: 16. Written as DNA, the CDR3 is TGTGCCTGTGACCTACTGGGGGATACGCGGGCCTTGTACGGTAAACTCATCTTT. It codes for CACDLLGDTRALYGKLIF.

V gene TRDV2 combines with J gene TRDJ1; D possibly corresponds to TRDD3 (6 bases). Germline loops: CDR1 GEAIGNYY, CDR2 EKD. The CDR3 extends over 17 amino acids. V shed 3 bases and J shed 5 bases, with 24 bases lying between them. The DNA for the CDR3 is TGTGCCTGTGACGCGATAGTACTGGGCCCTACGAGGGATAAACTCATCTTT. This encodes CACDAIVLGPTRDKLIF.

This clone was observed a few times. A far larger clone is off by one base, so a read error is likely. The chain recombines TRDV3 with TRDJ1, with D tentatively TRDD3 (6 bases). In germline, CDR1 is TVYSNPD, CDR2 GDNSRS (reference sequence). This CDR3 has 16 amino acids. The V end lost 2 bases, the J end lost 1 base, and 20 bases lay between the germline ends. For the CDR3, the DNA is TGTGCCTTTTACACGGTGGGGAACTGGGTCACCGATAAACTCATCTTT. Amino acids: CAFYTVGNWVTDKLIF.

For this clone: One base separates it from a far larger clone, so it is likely a read error. The rearrangement uses TRDV2 and TRDJ3, with TRDD3 matching over 12 bases. Per germline, CDR1 GEAIGNYY and CDR2 EKD. The CDR3 runs 20 residues. This CDR3 is CAYDTVLGDTGPWDTRQMFF. The CDR3 DNA reads as TGTGCCTATGACACCGTACTGGGGGATACTGGGCCCTGGGACACCCGACAGATGTTTTTC.

The V and J genes are TRDV3 and TRDJ1; D gene ambiguous. The CDR3 loop spans 14 amino acids. Between the trimmed V and J ends, which lost 3 bases and 4 bases, there was a span of 18 bases. Germline V gene data show CDR1 as TVYSNPD and CDR2 as GDNSRS (reference sequence). CDR3 loop: CAFLNGNEDDKLIF. The CDR3 DNA reads as TGTGCCTTCCTAAACGGGAATGAGGACGATAAACTCATCTTT.

About this clone: Given a far larger clone just one base away, this is likely a sequencing read error. The sample carries other DNA sequences with the same CDR3. CDR3 residues: CACDTLDNPTDKLIF. CDR3 nucleotide sequence: TGCGCCTGTGACACCTTGGATAACCCAACCGATAAACTCATCTTT. This chain joins TRDV2 and TRDJ1; tentatively, D is TRDD3 (5 bases). The CDR3 runs to 15 residues. Looked up from germline, CDR1 is GEAIGNYY and CDR2 is EKD.

The chain combines TRDV1 with TRDJ1, with TRDD3 matching 10 bases. The CDR3 is 19 residues long. Per germline, CDR1 TSWWSYY and CDR2 QGS. V was clipped by 6 bases and J by 10 bases; unmatched bases: 26. CDR3 protein: CALGAFSLHSWGIPLALIF. The CDR3 DNA sequence: TGTGCTCTTGGAGCCTTTTCCCTACACAGTTGGGGGATACCCCTAGCACTCATCTTT.

This clone is medium-sized. J is TRDJ3 and V is TRDV2, with 8 bases fitting TRDD3. With V trimmed by 0 bases and J by 0 bases, 9 bases remained unmatched. Germline V gene sequence: CDR1 GEAIGNYY, CDR2 EKD. CDR3 size: 20 residues. The chain's CDR3 is CACDTALGGPTSWDTRQMFF. Here the CDR3 DNA reads TGTGCCTGTGACACCGCACTGGGGGGCCCAACCTCCTGGGACACCCGACAGATGTTTTTC.